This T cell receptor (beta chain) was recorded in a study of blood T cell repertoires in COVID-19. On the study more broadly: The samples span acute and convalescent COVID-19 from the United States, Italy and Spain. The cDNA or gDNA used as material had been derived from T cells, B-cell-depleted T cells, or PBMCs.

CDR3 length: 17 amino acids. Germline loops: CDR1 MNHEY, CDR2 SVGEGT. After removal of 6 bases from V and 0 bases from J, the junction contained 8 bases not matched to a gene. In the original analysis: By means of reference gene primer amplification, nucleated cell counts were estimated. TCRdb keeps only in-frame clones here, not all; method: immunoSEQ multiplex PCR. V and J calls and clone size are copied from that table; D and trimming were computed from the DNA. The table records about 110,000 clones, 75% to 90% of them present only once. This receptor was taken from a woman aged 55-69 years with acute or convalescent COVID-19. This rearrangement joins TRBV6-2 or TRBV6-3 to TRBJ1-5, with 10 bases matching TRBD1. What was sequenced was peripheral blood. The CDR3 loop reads CASSRPGQGSSNQPQHF. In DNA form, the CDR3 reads TGTGCCAGCAGCCGACCGGGACAGGGGAGTAGCAATCAGCCCCAGCATTTT.